The clone carrying this T cell receptor beta chain was counted many times. Its antigen remains unidentified. The data are from a study of CD8+CD57+ T cells in acquired aplastic anemia. Study context: Mean yield of DNA from sorted CD4+ and CD8+ cells was approximately 3 ug.

Study results and limitations: Patients showed no significant difference from controls in CD8+ Simpson's diversity. Sharing between patients and controls was observed for around 30 CD8+ CDR3 sequences.

CDR3 length equals 13 residues. The V end lost 6 bases, the J end lost 6 bases, and 15 bases lay between the germline ends. Germline values: CDR1 SQVTM, CDR2 ANQGSEA. Profiling that covered TCR beta VDJ and CDR3 relied on genomic DNA as its template. MiXCR, applied by TCRdb to the reads, yields one record per CDR3 protein. Of 450,000 to 550,000 distinct CDR3 sequences in the sample, around 33% were seen once. Patients who underwent sequencing had shown CD8+CD57+ cell expansion by flow cytometry. By the time of blood sampling, patients had still received no therapy. Sequenced input: sorted CD4+, CD8+, or CD8+CD57+ T cells (not recorded which) from PBMCs. The TCR sequence derives from a human donor with aplastic anemia. The chain carries TRBV29-1 and TRBJ2-1; TRBD2 might be the D (6 bases). The CDR3 DNA sequence: TGCAGCGTCGGGACTTCCCTCGGCAATGAGCAGTTCTTC. Residues: CSVGTSLGNEQFF.